These 11 T cell receptor beta chains share one sample of origin, sequenced in a study of shared clonotypes between healthy human individuals. Data came from immunoSEQ multiplex PCR; TCRdb stores just in-frame clones and leaves some out. The sample comprises around 350,000 clones, around 70% of which are singletons, and about 10% rests with the top ten. The sequenced sample was memory CD4+ T cells sorted from blood. Subset indicated: CD45RA-negative fraction. These receptors all stem from a man aged 25-40 years in good health.

The chain carries TRBV7-2 and TRBJ2-7; no reliable D call. The CDR3 is made up of 13 amino acids. Germline V lookup: CDR1 SGHTA, CDR2 FQGNSA. V was cut by 5 bases and J by 7 bases, with 15 bases left in between. DNA for the CDR3: TGTGCCAGCAGCCCGACGACCCTAGGGGAGCAGTACTTC. It is translated as CASSPTTLGEQYF.

With regard to this clone: A much larger clonotype is one base distant, so this may be a read error. The chain carries TRBV29-1 and TRBJ1-2; weak D call: TRBD1 (5 bases). In germline, CDR1 is SQVTM, CDR2 ANQGSEA. The CDR3 consists of 14 residues. V was pared by 1 base and J by 2 bases, with 11 bases between. CDR3 protein: CSVEGGVQNYGYTF. CDR3 bases: TGCAGCGTTGAAGGGGGGGTGCAAAACTATGGCTACACCTTC.

This sequence joins TRBV11-2 and TRBJ1-3; D is uncertain. The germline V and J ends were trimmed by 1 base and 10 bases, with 17 bases remaining between them. The CDR3 contains 15 residues. In germline, CDR1 is SGHAT, CDR2 FQNNGV. The CDR3 loop reads CASSLVLGIAGTIYF. CDR3 nucleotide sequence: TGTGCCAGCAGCTTAGTCCTTGGAATCGCGGGGACCATATATTTT.

V gene TRBV19 combines with J gene TRBJ1-2; no clear D gene. CDR1 is LNHDA, CDR2 SQIVND, per germline (reference sequence). The V and J ends lost 2 bases and 0 bases respectively, with 7 bases between them. The CDR3 is 14 amino acids. The CDR3 here is CASSIRTPNYGYTF. Here the CDR3 DNA reads TGTGCCAGTAGTATACGGACCCCTAACTATGGCTACACCTTC. The whole variable domain, filled in from reference TRBV19 and TRBJ1-2, reads DGGITQSPKYLFRKEGQNVTLSCEQNLNHDAMYWYRQDPGQGLRLIYYSQIVNDFQKGDIAEGYSVSREKKESFPLTVTSAQKNPTAFYLCASSIRTPNYGYTFGSGTRLTVV.

This chain connects TRBV11-2 to TRBJ2-1; TRBD2 matches 12 bases. CDR3 length: 16 residues. Germline trimming cut 5 bases from V and 5 bases from J; bases unmatched to any gene: 7. Germline-derived CDR1 and CDR2 are SGHAT and FQNNGV. CDR3: CASSPRWTSGNNEQFF. In DNA, the CDR3 is TGTGCCAGCAGCCCCCGTTGGACTAGCGGGAACAATGAGCAGTTCTTC.

The chain combines TRBV18 with TRBJ1-2; no reliable D call. Trimming took 5 bases from V and 6 from J, leaving 16 bases between them. The CDR3 is made up of 14 amino acids. The germline gives CDR1 KGHSH, CDR2 LQKENI. The CDR3 sequence: CASSKESFSNGYTF. The DNA of the CDR3 is TGTGCCAGCTCAAAAGAATCATTTTCGAATGGCTACACCTTC.

V is TRBV5-6 and J is TRBJ2-7; 9 positions agree with TRBD2. V was clipped by 4 bases and J by 4 bases; unmatched bases: 9. CDR3 length: 15 amino acids. Germline V CDR1 and CDR2: SGHDT, YYEEEE. The CDR3 DNA reads TGTGCCAGCAGCGCGACAGCGGGAGGAACGTACGAGCAGTACTTC. It codes for CASSATAGGTYEQYF.

This clone has more than one count but fewer than ten. The chain employs TRBV5-6 and TRBJ2-6, with D possibly TRBD2 on 7 matching bases. Germline assignment: CDR1 SGHDT and CDR2 YYEEEE. The CDR3 is 17 amino acids. V lost 4 bases to trimming and J lost 4 bases, with 18 bases between them. The CDR3 DNA follows: TGTGCCAGCAGCGCCCTCGGCGGGGGCTCCGGGGCCAACGTCCTGACTTTC. It yields the protein CASSALGGGSGANVLTF.

The V gene is TRBV5-4, the J gene TRBJ2-5, with a tentative D call TRBD2 (6 bases). CDR3 length: 16 amino acids. The germline V gene has CDR1 SGHNT and CDR2 YYREEE (reference sequence). Trimming stripped 4 bases from V and 1 base from J, with 17 bases between. CDR3 bases: TGTGCCAGCAGCCCTCGGAGGGGCGGAAGCCAAGAGACCCAGTACTTC. Protein sequence: CASSPRRGGSQETQYF.

A few counts support this clone. V gene TRBV2 combines with J gene TRBJ1-5, with 11 bases aligning to TRBD1. Germline loops: CDR1 SNHLY, CDR2 FYNNEI. CDR3 size: 15 residues. The V gene end was trimmed by 7 bases and the J gene end by 7 bases; junction bases not matched to a gene: 9. CDR3 coding DNA: TGTGCCAGCAATACCGGACAGGGGGCTGGGCAGCCCCAGCATTTT. Protein: CASNTGQGAGQPQHF. The full variable domain, with the rest looked up from reference TRBV2 and TRBJ1-5, is EPEVTQTPSHQVTQMGQEVILRCVPISNHLYFYWYRQILGQKVEFLVSFYNNEISEKSEIFDDQFSVERPDGSNFTLKIRSTKLEDSAMYFCASNTGQGAGQPQHFGDGTRLSIL.

The gene calls are TRBV7-2 and TRBJ1-2, with D perhaps matching TRBD1 (5 bases). Between the trimmed V and J ends, which lost 2 bases and 6 bases, there was a span of 13 bases. The germline V gene has CDR1 SGHTA and CDR2 FQGNSA. This CDR3 is 14 amino acids long. The CDR3 nucleotides read TGTGCCAGCAGCTTAAGCGGAGGGACCGATGGCTACACCTTC. Translation: CASSLSGGTDGYTF.